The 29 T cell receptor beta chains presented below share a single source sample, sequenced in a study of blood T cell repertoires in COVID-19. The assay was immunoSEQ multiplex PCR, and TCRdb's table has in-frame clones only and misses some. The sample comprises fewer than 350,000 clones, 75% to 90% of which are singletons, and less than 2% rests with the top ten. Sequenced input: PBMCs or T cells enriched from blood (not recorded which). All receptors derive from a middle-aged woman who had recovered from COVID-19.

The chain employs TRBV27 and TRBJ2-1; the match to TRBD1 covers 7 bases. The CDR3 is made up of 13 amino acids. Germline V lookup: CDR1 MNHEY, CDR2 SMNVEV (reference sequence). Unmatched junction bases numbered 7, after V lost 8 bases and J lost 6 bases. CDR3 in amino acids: CASRSTGSNEQFF. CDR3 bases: TGTGCCAGCCGTTCGACAGGGTCCAATGAGCAGTTCTTC.

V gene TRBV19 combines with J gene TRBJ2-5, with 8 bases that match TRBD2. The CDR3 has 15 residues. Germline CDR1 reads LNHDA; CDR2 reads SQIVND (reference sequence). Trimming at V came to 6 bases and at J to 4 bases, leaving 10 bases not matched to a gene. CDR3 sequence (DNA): TGTGCCAGTAGCCCGTGGACTAGCAGCCCAGAGACCCAGTACTTC. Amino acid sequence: CASSPWTSSPETQYF.

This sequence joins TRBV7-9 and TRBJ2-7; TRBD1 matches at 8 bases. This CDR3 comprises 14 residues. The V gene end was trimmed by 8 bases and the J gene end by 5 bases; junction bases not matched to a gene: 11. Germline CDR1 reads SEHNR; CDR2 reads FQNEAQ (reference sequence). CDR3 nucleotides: TGTGCCAGCGATACTACCAGGACAGGGAACGAGCAGTACTTC. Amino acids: CASDTTRTGNEQYF.

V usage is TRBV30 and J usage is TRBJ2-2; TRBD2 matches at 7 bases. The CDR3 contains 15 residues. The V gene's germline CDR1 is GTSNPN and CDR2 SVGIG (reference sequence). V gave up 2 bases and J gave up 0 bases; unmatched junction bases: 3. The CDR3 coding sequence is TGTGCCTGGAGTATAGCGGGTACGAACACCGGGGAGCTGTTTTTT. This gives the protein CAWSIAGTNTGELFF.

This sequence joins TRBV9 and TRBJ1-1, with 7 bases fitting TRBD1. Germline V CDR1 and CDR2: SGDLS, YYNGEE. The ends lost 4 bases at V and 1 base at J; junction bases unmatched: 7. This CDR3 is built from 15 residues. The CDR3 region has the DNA TGTGCCAGCAGCAGAGATGGGACAGAGAACACTGAAGCTTTCTTT. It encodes CASSRDGTENTEAFF.

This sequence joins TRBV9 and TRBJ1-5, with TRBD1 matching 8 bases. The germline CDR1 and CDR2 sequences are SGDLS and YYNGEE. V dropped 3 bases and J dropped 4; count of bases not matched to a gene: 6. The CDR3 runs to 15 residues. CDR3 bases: TGTGCCAGCAGCGCGGGGACAGGCATAAATCAGCCCCAGCATTTT. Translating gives CASSAGTGINQPQHF.

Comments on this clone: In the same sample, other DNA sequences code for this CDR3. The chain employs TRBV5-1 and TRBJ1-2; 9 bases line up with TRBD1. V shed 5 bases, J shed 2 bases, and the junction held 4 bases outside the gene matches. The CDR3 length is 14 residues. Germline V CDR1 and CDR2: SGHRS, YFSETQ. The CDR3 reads CASSPGTGNYGYTF. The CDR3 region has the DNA TGCGCCAGCAGTCCCGGGACAGGGAACTATGGCTACACCTTC.

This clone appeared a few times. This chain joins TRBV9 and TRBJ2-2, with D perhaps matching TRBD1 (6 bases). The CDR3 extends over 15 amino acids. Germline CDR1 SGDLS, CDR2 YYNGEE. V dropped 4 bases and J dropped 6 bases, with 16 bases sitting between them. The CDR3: CASSRLGANAGELFF. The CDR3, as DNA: TGTGCCAGCAGCCGCCTGGGGGCAAACGCCGGGGAGCTGTTTTTT.

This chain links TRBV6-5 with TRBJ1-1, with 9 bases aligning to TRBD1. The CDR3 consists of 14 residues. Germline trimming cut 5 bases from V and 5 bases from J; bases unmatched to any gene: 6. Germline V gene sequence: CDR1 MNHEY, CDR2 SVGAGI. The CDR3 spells CASSPDRGFTEAFF. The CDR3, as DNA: TGTGCCAGCAGTCCAGACAGGGGGTTTACTGAAGCTTTCTTT.

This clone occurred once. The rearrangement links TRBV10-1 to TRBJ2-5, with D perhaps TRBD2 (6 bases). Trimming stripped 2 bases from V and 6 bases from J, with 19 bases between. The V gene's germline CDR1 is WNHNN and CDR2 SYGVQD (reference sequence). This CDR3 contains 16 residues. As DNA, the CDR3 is TGCGCCAGCAGTGAGGGGAAGGGGAGGCTTAAAAAGACCCAGTACTTC. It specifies CASSEGKGRLKKTQYF.

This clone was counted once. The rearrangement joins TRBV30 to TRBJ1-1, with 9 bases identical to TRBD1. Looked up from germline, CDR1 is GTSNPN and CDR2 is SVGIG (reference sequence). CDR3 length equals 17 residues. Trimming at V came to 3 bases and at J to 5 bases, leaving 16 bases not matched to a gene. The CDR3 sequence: CAWRKRDTGTGTTEAFF. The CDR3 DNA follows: TGTGCCTGGAGGAAGCGTGACACCGGGACAGGGACGACTGAAGCTTTCTTT. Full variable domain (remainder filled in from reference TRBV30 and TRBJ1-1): SQTIHQWPATLVQPVGSPLSLECTVEGTSNPNLYWYRQAAGRGLQLLFYSVGIGQISSEVPQNLSASRPQDRQFILSSKKLLLSDSGFYLCAWRKRDTGTGTTEAFFGQGTRLTVV.

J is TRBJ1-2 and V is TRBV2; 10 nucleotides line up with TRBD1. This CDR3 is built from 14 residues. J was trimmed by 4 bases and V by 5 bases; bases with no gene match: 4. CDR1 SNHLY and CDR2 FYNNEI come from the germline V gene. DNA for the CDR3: TGTGCCAGCAGTTGGGACAGGGGAGTCTATGGCTACACCTTC. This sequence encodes CASSWDRGVYGYTF.

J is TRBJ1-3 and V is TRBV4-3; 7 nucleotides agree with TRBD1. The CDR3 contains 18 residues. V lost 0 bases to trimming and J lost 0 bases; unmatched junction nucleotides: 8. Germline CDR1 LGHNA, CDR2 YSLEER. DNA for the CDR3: TGCGCCAGCAGCCAAGAATCGGGACAGCTATACTCTGGAAACACCATATATTTT. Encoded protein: CASSQESGQLYSGNTIYF.

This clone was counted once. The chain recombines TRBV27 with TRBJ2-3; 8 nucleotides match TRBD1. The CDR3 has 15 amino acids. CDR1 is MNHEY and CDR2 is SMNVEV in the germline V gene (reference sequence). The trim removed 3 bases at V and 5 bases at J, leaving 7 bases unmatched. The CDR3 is CASSFWTGFQDTQYF. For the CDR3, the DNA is TGTGCCAGCAGTTTCTGGACAGGGTTCCAAGATACGCAGTATTTT.

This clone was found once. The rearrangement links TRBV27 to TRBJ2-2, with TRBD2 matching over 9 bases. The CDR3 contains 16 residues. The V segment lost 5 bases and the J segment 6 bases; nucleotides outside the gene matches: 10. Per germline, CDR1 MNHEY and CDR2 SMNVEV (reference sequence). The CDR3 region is CASSPVAGVVAGELFF. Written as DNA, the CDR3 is TGTGCCAGCAGTCCAGTAGCGGGAGTCGTAGCCGGGGAGCTGTTTTTT.

DNA of the CDR3: TGTGCCAGCAGCTCAGCGGAAATTACAACTAATGAAAAACTGTTTTTT. Protein product: CASSSAEITTNEKLFF. The rearrangement links TRBV5-4 to TRBJ1-4; no clear D gene. Germline assignment: CDR1 SGHNT and CDR2 YYREEE (reference sequence). The CDR3 runs 16 residues. The V end lost 3 bases, the J end lost 0 bases, and 12 bases lay between the germline ends.

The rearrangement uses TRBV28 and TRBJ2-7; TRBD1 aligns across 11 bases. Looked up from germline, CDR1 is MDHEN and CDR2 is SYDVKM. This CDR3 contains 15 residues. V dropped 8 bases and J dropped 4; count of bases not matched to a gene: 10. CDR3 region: CASETGGTGGYEQYF. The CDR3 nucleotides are TGTGCCAGCGAGACCGGCGGGACAGGGGGTTACGAGCAGTACTTC. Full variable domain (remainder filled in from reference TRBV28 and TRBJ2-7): DVKVTQSSRYLVKRTGEKVFLECVQDMDHENMFWYRQDPGLGLRLIYFSYDVKMKEKGDIPEGYSVSREKKERFSLILESASTNQTSMYLCASETGGTGGYEQYFGPGTRLTVT.

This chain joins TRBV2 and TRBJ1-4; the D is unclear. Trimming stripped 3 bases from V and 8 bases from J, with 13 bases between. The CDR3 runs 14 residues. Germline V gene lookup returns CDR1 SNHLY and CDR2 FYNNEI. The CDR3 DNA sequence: TGTGCCAGCAGTGATGGTAGTACGGGAGAAAAACTGTTTTTT. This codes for CASSDGSTGEKLFF.

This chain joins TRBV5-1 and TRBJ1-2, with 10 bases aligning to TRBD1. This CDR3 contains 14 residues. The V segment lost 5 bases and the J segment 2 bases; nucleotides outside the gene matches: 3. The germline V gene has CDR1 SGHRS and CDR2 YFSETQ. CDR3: CASRSDRGNYGYTF. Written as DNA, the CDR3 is TGCGCCAGCAGATCGGACAGGGGGAACTATGGCTACACCTTC.

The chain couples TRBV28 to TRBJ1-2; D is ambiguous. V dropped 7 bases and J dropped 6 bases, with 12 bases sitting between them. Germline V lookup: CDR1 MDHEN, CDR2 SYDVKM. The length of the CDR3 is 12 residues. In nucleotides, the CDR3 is TGTGCCAGCACCTCTCGTTTTAATGGCTACACCTTC. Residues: CASTSRFNGYTF.

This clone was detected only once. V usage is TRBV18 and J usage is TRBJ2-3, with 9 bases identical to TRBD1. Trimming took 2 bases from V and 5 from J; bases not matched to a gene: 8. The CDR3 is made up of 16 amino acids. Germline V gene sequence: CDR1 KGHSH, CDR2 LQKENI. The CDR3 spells CASSPRTGVPLDTQYF. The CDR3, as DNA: TGTGCCAGCTCACCAAGGACAGGGGTACCATTAGATACGCAGTATTTT.

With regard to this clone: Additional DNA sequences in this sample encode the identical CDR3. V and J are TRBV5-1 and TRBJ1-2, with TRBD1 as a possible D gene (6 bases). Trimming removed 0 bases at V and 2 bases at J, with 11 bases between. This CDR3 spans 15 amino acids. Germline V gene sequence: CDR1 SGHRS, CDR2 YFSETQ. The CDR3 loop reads CASSLVSGGNYGYTF. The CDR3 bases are TGCGCCAGCAGCTTGGTGTCGGGGGGCAACTATGGCTACACCTTC.

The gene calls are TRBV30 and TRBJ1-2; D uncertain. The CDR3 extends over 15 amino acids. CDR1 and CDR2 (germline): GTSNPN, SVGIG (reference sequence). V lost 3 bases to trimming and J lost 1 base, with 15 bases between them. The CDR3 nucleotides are TGTGCCTGGAGAACCCGCACCCGCGGTAACTATGGCTACACCTTC. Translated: CAWRTRTRGNYGYTF.

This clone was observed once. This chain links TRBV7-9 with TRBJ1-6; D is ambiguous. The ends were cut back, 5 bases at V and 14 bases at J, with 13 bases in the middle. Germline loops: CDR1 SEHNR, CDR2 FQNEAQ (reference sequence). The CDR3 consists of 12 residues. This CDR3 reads CASSQGSRALHF. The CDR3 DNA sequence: TGTGCCAGCAGCCAAGGGAGTCGAGCCCTCCACTTT. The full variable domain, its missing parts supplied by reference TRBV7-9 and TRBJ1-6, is DTGVSQNPRHKITKRGQNVTFRCDPISEHNRLYWYRQTLGQGPEFLTYFQNEAQLEKSRLLSDRFSAERPKGSFSTLEIQRTEQGDSAMYLCASSQGSRALHFGNGTRLTVT.

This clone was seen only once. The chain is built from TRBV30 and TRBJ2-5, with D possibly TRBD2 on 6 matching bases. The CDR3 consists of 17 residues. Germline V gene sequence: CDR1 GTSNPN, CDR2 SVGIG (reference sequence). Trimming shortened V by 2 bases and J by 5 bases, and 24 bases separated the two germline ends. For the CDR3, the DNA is TGTGCCTGGAGTTCGCCTTCTTATCGAGCGGGCGGGGAGACCCAGTACTTC. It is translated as CAWSSPSYRAGGETQYF.

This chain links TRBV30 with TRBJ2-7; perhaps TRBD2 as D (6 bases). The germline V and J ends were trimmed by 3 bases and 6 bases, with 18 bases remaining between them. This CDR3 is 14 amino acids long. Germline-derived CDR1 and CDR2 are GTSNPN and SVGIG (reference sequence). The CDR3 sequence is CAWRGSRGGSEQYF. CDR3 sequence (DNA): TGTGCCTGGAGGGGTAGTAGGGGAGGAAGCGAGCAGTACTTC.

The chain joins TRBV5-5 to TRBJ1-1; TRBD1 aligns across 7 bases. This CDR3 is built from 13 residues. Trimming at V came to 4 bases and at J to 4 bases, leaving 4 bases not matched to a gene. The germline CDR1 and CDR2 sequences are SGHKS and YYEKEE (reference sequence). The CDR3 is CASSKTGPTEAFF. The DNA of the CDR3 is TGTGCCAGCAGCAAGACAGGGCCCACTGAAGCTTTCTTT.

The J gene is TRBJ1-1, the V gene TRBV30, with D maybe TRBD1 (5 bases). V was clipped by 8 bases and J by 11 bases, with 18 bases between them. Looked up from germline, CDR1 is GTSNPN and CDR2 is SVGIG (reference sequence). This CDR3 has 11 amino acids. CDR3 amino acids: CAALGGGLAFF. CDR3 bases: TGTGCCGCACTAGGCGGGGGTCTGGCTTTCTTT. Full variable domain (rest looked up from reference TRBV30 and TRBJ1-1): SQTIHQWPATLVQPVGSPLSLECTVEGTSNPNLYWYRQAAGRGLQLLFYSVGIGQISSEVPQNLSASRPQDRQFILSSKKLLLSDSGFYLCAALGGGLAFFGQGTRLTVV.

Here the CDR3 reads CASSPLSARNTEAFF. The CDR3 DNA reads as TGTGCCAGCTCACCACTGTCCGCCAGGAACACTGAAGCTTTCTTT. The chain couples TRBV18 to TRBJ1-1; D remains unclear. Germline V gives CDR1 KGHSH, CDR2 LQKENI. The CDR3 loop spans 15 amino acids. The V end was cut by 1 base, the J end by 1 base, with 10 bases between.